This entry lists 24 T cell receptor beta chains sequenced from one sample in a study of shared clonotypes between healthy human individuals. Produced via immunoSEQ multiplex PCR; TCRdb's table is partial and in-frame only. The sample lists roughly 2 million clones, approximately 95% occurring once. The source material was naive CD4+ T cells sorted from blood. Regarding subset: CD45RA+ positively selected. The receptors were sampled from a young man in good health.

This clone was seen only once. The V gene is TRBV15, the J gene TRBJ2-3; 9 nucleotides match TRBD2. Trimming removed 0 bases from V and 6 bases from J; junction bases left unmatched: 7. Germline CDR1 is LNHNV and CDR2 is YYDKDF (reference sequence). The CDR3 contains 16 residues. The CDR3 sequence is CATSRDPAGGSDTQYF. The CDR3 DNA sequence: TGTGCCACCAGCAGAGATCCGGCGGGGGGGTCGGATACGCAGTATTTT.

The V and J genes are TRBV28 and TRBJ2-1, with TRBD1 identical over 9 bases. V shed 5 bases, J shed 4 bases, and the junction held 6 bases outside the gene matches. CDR1 is MDHEN, CDR2 SYDVKM, per germline. The CDR3 length is 15 residues. The CDR3 DNA sequence: TGTGCCAGCAGTGCCAACAGGGGGCAGTACAATGAGCAGTTCTTC. This sequence encodes CASSANRGQYNEQFF.

V is TRBV5-1 and J is TRBJ1-2, with TRBD1 matching 7 bases. This CDR3 is 15 amino acids long. The junction had 11 bases not matched to a gene; V was cut back by 2 bases and J by 7 bases. Looked up from germline, CDR1 is SGHRS and CDR2 is YFSETQ. DNA for the CDR3: TGCGCCAGCAGCTTCGGACAGGCCTCTCCTAGTGGCTACACCTTC. Its protein product is CASSFGQASPSGYTF.

This clone was detected once. The chain has TRBV6-6 and TRBJ1-2; D is possibly TRBD1 (5 bases). This CDR3 region has 14 residues. V shed 7 bases and J shed 1 base, with 13 bases lying between them. Germline-derived CDR1 and CDR2 are MNHNY and SVGAGI (reference sequence). The CDR3 nucleotides read TGTGCCAGCACCTCTTGGGACGGTAACTATGGCTACACCTTC. Amino acids: CASTSWDGNYGYTF.

The table lists this clone with a few counts. The chain carries TRBV6-5 and TRBJ1-6; the match to TRBD1 covers 9 bases. The CDR3 is 14 amino acids. Germline-derived CDR1 and CDR2 are MNHEY and SVGAGI. V lost 6 bases, J lost 7 bases, and 4 bases stayed unmatched. CDR3 in DNA: TGTGCCAGCAGCCAAGGACAGGGGAATTCACCCCTCCACTTT. Its protein is CASSQGQGNSPLHF.

The CDR3 is CSVRRTGKGETQYF. In DNA, the CDR3 is TGCAGCGTTAGACGGACAGGGAAGGGGGAGACCCAGTACTTC. V and J are TRBV29-1 and TRBJ2-5; 8 nucleotides align to TRBD1. The length of the CDR3 is 14 residues. Germline loops: CDR1 SQVTM, CDR2 ANQGSEA. The ends lost 5 bases at V and 5 bases at J; junction bases unmatched: 10.

This chain connects TRBV5-1 to TRBJ1-6; D call uncertain. The germline CDR1 and CDR2 sequences are SGHRS and YFSETQ. There are 15 residues in the CDR3. The germline V and J ends were trimmed by 7 bases and 0 bases, with 11 bases remaining between them. The CDR3 region is CASATRSSYNSPLHF. CDR3 DNA sequence: TGCGCCAGCGCCACGAGGAGCTCCTATAATTCACCCCTCCACTTT.

The chain has TRBV6-4 and TRBJ2-1, with TRBD2 matching over 9 bases. Germline V gene lookup returns CDR1 MRHNA and CDR2 SNTAGT. Trimming removed 4 bases from V and 3 bases from J; junction bases left unmatched: 4. This CDR3 comprises 15 residues. This CDR3 reads CASSAGAGGYNEQFF. The CDR3 DNA reads as TGTGCCAGCAGTGCGGGAGCGGGGGGCTACAATGAGCAGTTCTTC.

This sequence joins TRBV25-1 and TRBJ1-2, with 8 bases that match TRBD1. CDR1 is MGHDK and CDR2 is SYGVNS in the germline V gene. The CDR3 loop spans 16 amino acids. V lost 2 bases to trimming and J lost 6 bases; unmatched junction nucleotides: 11. CDR3 residues: CASSEAGTGYRDGYTF. The CDR3 DNA follows: TGTGCCAGCAGTGAAGCCGGGACAGGCTATAGGGATGGCTACACCTTC.

Regarding this clone: Additional DNA sequences in this sample encode the identical CDR3. V is TRBV18 and J is TRBJ2-7; perhaps TRBD1 as D (6 bases). CDR1 and CDR2 (germline): KGHSH, LQKENI. Trimming shortened V by 3 bases and J by 6 bases, and 12 bases separated the two germline ends. The CDR3 extends over 13 amino acids. This CDR3 is CASSPGASGEQYF. In DNA form, the CDR3 reads TGTGCCAGCTCACCGGGGGCGAGTGGCGAGCAGTACTTC.

To note about this clone: The sample carries other DNA sequences with the same CDR3. The genes are TRBV6-5 and TRBJ1-1; 8 bases are shared with TRBD1. CDR1 and CDR2 (germline): MNHEY, SVGAGI. J gave up 8 bases and V 5 bases, and 1 base lay outside the gene matches. The CDR3 length is 11 residues. In nucleotides, the CDR3 is TGTGCCAGCAGTCGGGACAGGGAAGCTTTCTTT. Encoded protein: CASSRDREAFF.

The chain joins TRBV14 to TRBJ1-4; TRBD1 is a possible D gene (5 bases). The V end was cut by 5 bases, the J end by 6 bases, with 16 bases between. Germline V gene data show CDR1 as SGHDN and CDR2 as FVKESK. The length of the CDR3 is 15 residues. The CDR3 region is CASSSEGRGYEKLFF. The CDR3 DNA reads TGTGCCAGCAGCTCCGAGGGGAGAGGGTATGAAAAACTGTTTTTT. Filled out from reference TRBV14 and TRBJ1-4, the complete variable domain reads EAGVTQFPSHSVIEKGQTVTLRCDPISGHDNLYWYRRVMGKEIKFLLHFVKESKQDESGMPNNRFLAERTGGTYSTLKVQPAELEDSGVYFCASSSEGRGYEKLFFGSGTQLSVL.

The chain recombines TRBV29-1 with TRBJ1-4; D possibly corresponds to TRBD1 (5 bases). CDR1 is SQVTM and CDR2 is ANQGSEA in the germline V gene. The CDR3 extends over 14 amino acids. The V end was cut by 4 bases, the J end by 14 bases, with 23 bases between. The CDR3 DNA follows: TGCAGCGTTGCCGGGGAGAGAGGGACGAGTATCCTGTTTTTT. This sequence encodes CSVAGERGTSILFF.

Here the CDR3 DNA reads TGTGCCAGCAGCGTAGACACGGTCTCAGCAGGTGGCTACACCTTC. This translates into CASSVDTVSAGGYTF. This chain connects TRBV9 to TRBJ1-2; D is unresolved. Germline V gene sequence: CDR1 SGDLS, CDR2 YYNGEE. The CDR3 covers 15 residues. Trimming took off 0 bases at V and 7 bases at J, with 16 bases between the two ends.

A remark on this clone: Different DNA sequences within this sample yield the same CDR3. The gene calls are TRBV28 and TRBJ1-6; TRBD1 matches at 10 bases. Germline V gene data show CDR1 as MDHEN and CDR2 as SYDVKM. This CDR3 contains 14 residues. The trim removed 4 bases at V and 10 bases at J, leaving 4 bases unmatched. For the CDR3, the DNA is TGTGCCAGCAGTTCCGGGACAGGGGTATCACCCCTCCACTTT. Translation gives CASSSGTGVSPLHF.

CDR3 amino acids: CASSSPPGQGALISPLHF. Here the CDR3 DNA reads TGTGCCAGCAGCTCCCCGCCGGGACAGGGGGCCTTAATTTCACCCCTCCACTTT. This rearrangement joins TRBV7-9 to TRBJ1-6, with TRBD1 matching over 12 bases. CDR3 length equals 18 residues. Germline V gives CDR1 SEHNR, CDR2 FQNEAQ (reference sequence). With V trimmed by 4 bases and J by 9 bases, 13 bases remained unmatched.

This chain joins TRBV18 and TRBJ1-2; a possible D gene is TRBD1 (5 bases). The CDR3 is 14 amino acids. Between the trimmed V and J ends, which lost 2 bases and 5 bases, there was a span of 12 bases. Germline assignment: CDR1 KGHSH and CDR2 LQKENI. The CDR3 sequence is CASSPSGQAYGYTF. The CDR3 nucleotides are TGTGCCAGCTCACCATCGGGGCAAGCTTATGGCTACACCTTC.

J is TRBJ1-5 and V is TRBV6-1; no reliable D call. The germline gives CDR1 MNHNS, CDR2 SASEGT. The CDR3 runs to 15 residues. The V and J ends lost 2 bases and 4 bases respectively, with 12 bases between them. CDR3 DNA sequence: TGTGCCAGCAGTGAAAATTCTGGGGTAAATCAGCCCCAGCATTTT. This sequence encodes CASSENSGVNQPQHF.

Concerning this clone: The same CDR3 is also encoded by other DNA sequences in this sample. V and J are TRBV30 and TRBJ1-2; 7 nucleotides line up with TRBD1. This CDR3 comprises 11 residues. Germline lookup yields CDR1 GTSNPN and CDR2 SVGIG (reference sequence). After removal of 5 bases from V and 8 bases from J, the junction contained 5 bases not matched to a gene. DNA of the CDR3: TGTGCCTGGTACAGGGGCGGCGGCTACACCTTC. Protein product: CAWYRGGGYTF.

The V gene is TRBV5-1, the J gene TRBJ2-5, with D perhaps TRBD1 (5 bases). Per the germline V gene, CDR1 is SGHRS and CDR2 is YFSETQ. V lost 0 bases to trimming and J lost 4 bases, with 13 bases between them. This CDR3 is 15 amino acids long. The CDR3 region is CASSLGGRVAETQYF. DNA for the CDR3: TGCGCCAGCAGCTTGGGCGGCAGGGTGGCAGAGACCCAGTACTTC.

This chain joins TRBV6-6 and TRBJ1-1; 9 positions match TRBD1. Per germline, CDR1 MNHNY and CDR2 SVGAGI (reference sequence). CDR3 size: 15 residues. The V and J ends lost 6 bases and 5 bases, in that order; junction bases with no gene match: 10. Written as DNA, the CDR3 is TGTGCCAGCAGGCTCACCGGGACAGGGAAAACTGAAGCTTTCTTT. This encodes CASRLTGTGKTEAFF.

The chain has TRBV6-5 and TRBJ1-2; D may be TRBD1 (5 bases). This CDR3 region has 15 residues. The V and J ends lost 0 bases and 7 bases respectively, with 15 bases between them. Germline V gives CDR1 MNHEY, CDR2 SVGAGI. The CDR3 loop is CASSYSTGRTGGYTF. The CDR3 coding sequence is TGTGCCAGCAGTTACTCGACGGGACGGACGGGTGGCTACACCTTC.

This clone was recorded once. V and J are TRBV9 and TRBJ2-2; D gene unclear. The germline V and J ends were trimmed by 0 bases and 0 bases, with 9 bases remaining between them. Germline CDR1 is SGDLS and CDR2 is YYNGEE. The CDR3 sequence is 16 residues long. The CDR3 sequence: CASSVDPGTNTGELFF. The CDR3 coding sequence is TGTGCCAGCAGCGTAGATCCGGGTACGAACACCGGGGAGCTGTTTTTT.

V gene TRBV28 combines with J gene TRBJ1-4, with TRBD1 identical over 7 bases. The V gene end was trimmed by 6 bases and the J gene end by 4 bases; junction bases not matched to a gene: 8. The CDR3 loop spans 15 amino acids. Germline CDR1 reads MDHEN; CDR2 reads SYDVKM. CDR3 sequence reads: CASRPTGTVNEKLFF. CDR3 DNA sequence: TGTGCCAGCAGGCCAACCGGGACAGTTAATGAAAAACTGTTTTTT.